This is a list of T cell receptor beta chains from one sample in a study of cytomegalovirus exposure and HLA in healthy donors. Sequenced by immunoSEQ multiplex PCR; TCRdb stores in-frame clones only, minus some. This table has 180,000 or so clones, about 75% appearing once. Sequencing was done on a sample of PBMCs. These receptors came from a woman in her 40s in good health and CMV-seropositive. Both conserved end residues are part of each CDR3. The D gene is left open where the match is weak. Clone size is given for some rows only: seen once, a few or many times, or a class if the clone is expanded.

d_gene: -; abundance: -; v_gene: TRBV18; j_gene: TRBJ2-7; len: 13; CDR3nt: TGTGCCAGCTCGGGTTCGACCGGGGGCGAGCAGTACTTC; CDR3aa: CASSGSTGGEQYF
d_gene: TRBD1; abundance: -; v_gene: TRBV2; j_gene: TRBJ1-6; len: 13; CDR3nt: TGTGCCATCACAGGGGAGCGTAATTCACCCCTCCACTTT; CDR3aa: CAITGERNSPLHF
d_gene: -; abundance: -; v_gene: TRBV19; j_gene: TRBJ1-6; len: 18; CDR3nt: TGTGCCAGCTCTCCCCGGGAAGGGGAGGTTGGGCGGACCTCACCCCTCCACTTT; CDR3aa: CASSPREGEVGRTSPLHF
d_gene: TRBD1; abundance: few; v_gene: TRBV6-5; j_gene: TRBJ2-7; len: 13; CDR3nt: TGTGCCAGCAGTAGGACAGGGGGCGCCGAGCAGTACTTC; CDR3aa: CASSRTGGAEQYF
d_gene: TRBD1; abundance: -; v_gene: TRBV5-1; j_gene: TRBJ2-5; len: 14; CDR3nt: TGCGCCAGCAGCTTGGCCGGACAGGAAGAGACCCAGTACTTC; CDR3aa: CASSLAGQEETQYF
d_gene: -; abundance: once; v_gene: TRBV28; j_gene: TRBJ1-4; len: 12; CDR3nt: TGTGCCAGCAGTGACTGGCTGGGGAGACTGTTTTTT; CDR3aa: CASSDWLGRLFF
d_gene: -; abundance: -; v_gene: TRBV7-8; j_gene: TRBJ2-3; len: 14; CDR3nt: TGTGCCAGCCGCCGGCGGCAGCCCGGAGATACGCAGTATTTT; CDR3aa: CASRRRQPGDTQYF
d_gene: -; abundance: -; v_gene: TRBV25-1; j_gene: TRBJ2-1; len: 14; CDR3nt: TGTGCCAGCAGTGACCACAGTTCCTACAATGAGCAGTTCTTC; CDR3aa: CASSDHSSYNEQFF
d_gene: -; abundance: -; v_gene: TRBV6-1; j_gene: TRBJ2-1; len: 17; CDR3nt: TGTGCCAGCAGTGCTTTGGGTACGGGAGCCACCTACAATGAGCAGTTCTTC; CDR3aa: CASSALGTGATYNEQFF
d_gene: TRBD1; abundance: once; v_gene: TRBV30; j_gene: TRBJ1-4; len: 14; CDR3nt: TGTGCCTGGAGTGAGGACAGGATAAATGAAAAACTGTTTTTT; CDR3aa: CAWSEDRINEKLFF
d_gene: -; abundance: -; v_gene: TRBV21-1; j_gene: TRBJ1-2; len: 18; CDR3nt: TGTGCCAGCAGCAACAAGTTTAGAAATCTGTTTTCTAACTATGGCTACACCTTC; CDR3aa: CASSNKFRNLFSNYGYTF
d_gene: -; abundance: -; v_gene: TRBV2; j_gene: TRBJ1-4; len: 11; CDR3nt: TGTGCCAGCAGTGGAGGTGAAAAACTGTTTTTT; CDR3aa: CASSGGEKLFF
d_gene: -; abundance: -; v_gene: TRBV5-1; j_gene: TRBJ2-5; len: 13; CDR3nt: TGCGCCAGCAGCTTTGGCAGCCAAGAGACCCAGTACTTC; CDR3aa: CASSFGSQETQYF
d_gene: TRBD1; abundance: -; v_gene: TRBV6-5; j_gene: TRBJ2-2; len: 16; CDR3nt: TGTGCCAGCAGTTACTCAGGGGGACAGGGTGTCCGGGAGCTGTTTTTT; CDR3aa: CASSYSGGQGVRELFF
d_gene: TRBD2; abundance: -; v_gene: TRBV19; j_gene: TRBJ2-7; len: 16; CDR3nt: TGTGCCAGTAGTATAAGATTTGGGACTAGCGTCTACGAGCAGTACTTC; CDR3aa: CASSIRFGTSVYEQYF
d_gene: -; abundance: -; v_gene: TRBV19; j_gene: TRBJ1-1; len: 15; CDR3nt: TGTGCCAGTAGTATACTACAGGGCTGGAACACTGAAGCTTTCTTT; CDR3aa: CASSILQGWNTEAFF
d_gene: TRBD1; abundance: once; v_gene: TRBV6-5; j_gene: TRBJ2-7; len: 15; CDR3nt: TGTGCCAGCAGTCTCTCCGGGACAGAGGTAGGCGAGCAGTACTTC; CDR3aa: CASSLSGTEVGEQYF
d_gene: -; abundance: -; v_gene: TRBV2; j_gene: TRBJ1-1; len: 13; CDR3nt: TGTGCCAGCGGGCGACCTTTGAACACTGAAGCTTTCTTT; CDR3aa: CASGRPLNTEAFF
d_gene: TRBD2; abundance: -; v_gene: TRBV5-1; j_gene: TRBJ2-7; len: 19; CDR3nt: TGCGCCAGCAGCTTCCGGACTAGCGGGAGAACCTCCAACACCTACGAGCAGTACTTC; CDR3aa: CASSFRTSGRTSNTYEQYF
d_gene: -; abundance: -; v_gene: TRBV7-2; j_gene: TRBJ2-5; len: 14; CDR3nt: TGTGCCAGCAGCTTAGACGGGAAGCAAGAGACCCAGTACTTC; CDR3aa: CASSLDGKQETQYF
d_gene: TRBD1; abundance: -; v_gene: TRBV2; j_gene: TRBJ2-7; len: 13; CDR3nt: TGTGCCAGCAGTGAGGACAGGTTCTACGAGCAGTACTTC; CDR3aa: CASSEDRFYEQYF
d_gene: TRBD1; abundance: -; v_gene: TRBV2; j_gene: TRBJ1-1; len: 13; CDR3nt: TGTGCCAGCTCGAGGACAGGGGGCACTGAAGCTTTCTTT; CDR3aa: CASSRTGGTEAFF
d_gene: TRBD2; abundance: few; v_gene: TRBV11-3; j_gene: TRBJ2-1; len: 15; CDR3nt: TGTGCCAGCAGCTTATATGCTAGCGGTTACAATGAGCAGTTCTTC; CDR3aa: CASSLYASGYNEQFF
d_gene: TRBD2; abundance: once; v_gene: TRBV27; j_gene: TRBJ2-1; len: 15; CDR3nt: TGTGCCAGCAGTTTGACTAGCGGGAGTGGGAATGAGCAGTTCTTC; CDR3aa: CASSLTSGSGNEQFF
d_gene: -; abundance: -; v_gene: TRBV11-3; j_gene: TRBJ2-5; len: 14; CDR3nt: TGTGCCAGCAGCCCCGGACTTAAGGGAGAGACCCAGTACTTC; CDR3aa: CASSPGLKGETQYF
d_gene: -; abundance: few; v_gene: TRBV7-7; j_gene: TRBJ2-5; len: 15; CDR3nt: TGTGCTAGCAGCTCCTCGGGGTACCCCCAAGAGACCCAGTACTTC; CDR3aa: CASSSSGYPQETQYF
d_gene: -; abundance: -; v_gene: TRBV5-4; j_gene: TRBJ2-1; len: 12; CDR3nt: TGTGCCAGCAGCGTCTACTACAATGAGCAGTTCTTC; CDR3aa: CASSVYYNEQFF
d_gene: TRBD2; abundance: -; v_gene: TRBV4-1; j_gene: TRBJ2-1; len: 16; CDR3nt: TGCGCCAGCAGCCAGGCGACGGCTAGCGGCTACAATGAGCAGTTCTTC; CDR3aa: CASSQATASGYNEQFF
d_gene: -; abundance: few; v_gene: TRBV12-1; j_gene: TRBJ2-2; len: 17; CDR3nt: TGTGCCAGCAGCCGACAATCCAGGGGGCATAGATCCGGGGAGCTGTTTTTT; CDR3aa: CASSRQSRGHRSGELFF
d_gene: TRBD1; abundance: once; v_gene: TRBV19; j_gene: TRBJ1-5; len: 15; CDR3nt: TGTGCCAGTAGTCCCCGGACAGGGCCGGAACAGCCCCAGCATTTT; CDR3aa: CASSPRTGPEQPQHF
d_gene: TRBD1; abundance: -; v_gene: TRBV28; j_gene: TRBJ2-3; len: 15; CDR3nt: TGTGCCAGCACCAATGATGGACAGGGTACAGATACGCAGTATTTT; CDR3aa: CASTNDGQGTDTQYF